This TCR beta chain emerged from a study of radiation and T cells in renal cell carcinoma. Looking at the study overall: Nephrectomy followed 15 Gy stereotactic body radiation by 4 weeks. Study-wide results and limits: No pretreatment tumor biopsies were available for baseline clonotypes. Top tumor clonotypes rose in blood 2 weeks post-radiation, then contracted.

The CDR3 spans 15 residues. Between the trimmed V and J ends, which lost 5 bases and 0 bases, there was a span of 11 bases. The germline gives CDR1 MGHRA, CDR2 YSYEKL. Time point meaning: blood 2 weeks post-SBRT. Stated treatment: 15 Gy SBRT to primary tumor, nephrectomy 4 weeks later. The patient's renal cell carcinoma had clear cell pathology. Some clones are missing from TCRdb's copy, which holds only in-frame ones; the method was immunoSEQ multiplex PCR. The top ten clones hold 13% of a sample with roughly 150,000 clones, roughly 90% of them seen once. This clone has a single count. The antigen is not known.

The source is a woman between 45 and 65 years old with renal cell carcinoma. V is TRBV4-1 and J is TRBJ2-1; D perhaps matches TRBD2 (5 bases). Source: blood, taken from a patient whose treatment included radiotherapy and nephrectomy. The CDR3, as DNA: TGCGCCAGCAGCAACAGCGGATCCTCCTACAATGAGCAGTTCTTC. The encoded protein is CASSNSGSSYNEQFF.